A single T cell receptor (beta chain) is shown here with its context. This clonotype was seen repeatedly, ten times or more. What antigen it recognizes has not been identified. Base quality data are lacking; no much larger clone is found one base away. In light of the paper, this sample's time point label describes: technical triplicate 2. For the sorted-subset TCR libraries, the starting material was about 930,000 sorted CD4+ or CD8+ T cells. Peripheral blood underwent Ficoll-Hypaque density gradient centrifugation to isolate PBMCs, which were then cryopreserved in liquid nitrogen. The study also sequenced paired sorted CD4+ and CD8+ subsets from healthy controls, HAM/TSP patients and MS patients. Taken from the germline V gene, the CDR1 and CDR2 loops are SGHRS and YFSETQ. V lost 4 bases and J lost 4 bases, and the count of bases not matched to a germline gene is 6. Measured from the cysteine to the phenylalanine, the CDR3 is 14 residues long. The entry retains the CDR3 DNA only, 42 bases that are in frame from base 1.

The source of the sample is a study of neurological immune-mediated disorders (dated by TCRdb to the late 2010s). At the level of the whole study: Peripheral blood TCR-beta repertoires from patients with HTLV-I-associated myelopathy (HAM/TSP), patients with multiple sclerosis, and healthy controls were compared in the study using UMI-based sequencing. The approximately 96 TCR-beta libraries covered PBMC samples along with longitudinal samples, technical triplicates, and paired sorted CD4+ and CD8+ T-cell subsets. Technical triplicate libraries were sequenced to precisely calculate the variability in frequency of each individual clone. Of the approximately 70 subjects in the cohort, some 15 were HAM/TSP patients, some 34 were multiple sclerosis patients, and roughly 20 were healthy controls. Study-wide findings and limitations: The highest TCR clonal expansion was observed in HAM/TSP patients, whereas the lowest was observed in MS patients, even when compared with healthy controls. Expanded clones from different subjects shared no identical CDR3 amino acid sequences, which suggests that TCR-beta repertoires were private in all groups.

cDNA was synthesized by template-switch 5'RACE using a primer with a 10-nucleotide random unique molecular identifier that tagged each TCR transcript. Every sequencing run covered 15-18 subjects and yielded more than 160 million TCR-beta sequences. Total RNA was extracted with the RNeasy kit. The KAPA Real-time Library Amplification kit was used to amplify TCR-beta VDJ regions with primers targeting the TCR constant region and the 5'RACE anchor. A first PCR added sample indexes and Illumina adaptors, after which a second PCR increased the library yield. The roughly 650 bp TCR product was size-selected on a 2% E-gel SizeSelection system after Ampure bead purification. Before pooling, libraries had their quality checked on a Bioanalyzer, their concentration measured with Qubit, and their quantity determined with the Kapa Library Quantification kit. Libraries were sequenced paired-end 2 x 150 bp on an Illumina HiSeq 2500. To increase sequence diversity, roughly 24-31% phiX was spiked into each library pool. On the study's bioinformatics: Quality-filtered reads were processed with the UMI-based MiGEC pipeline, and over 90% of raw TCR sequences were removed by the MiGEC pipeline during error correction. IMGT germline references were used for alignment of VDJ genes, and clonotypes were defined by a unique CDR3 amino acid sequence together with V-J genes. Clonal expansion, Shannon diversity, and CDR3 relatedness (CalcPairwiseDistances, ClusterSamples) were evaluated with VDJtools, and phylogenetic trees were built with CLCbio workbench. A clone was classed as expanded if it had 8 or more unique UMIs, a cutoff based on coefficient-of-variation modelling across technical triplicates. TCRdb passed the public sequencing reads through fastp at Q25 and MiXCR, retaining productive beta sequences. Records with the same CDR3 protein are collapsed into one entry carrying the most frequent genes and DNA. The V and J calls here are based on TCRdb, not the publication. The sample table contains 30,000 or so distinct CDR3 sequences; only one count was recorded for about 14% of them. The biggest ten clones account for around 5.3% of the sample.

The sequenced sample consisted of CD4+ T cells from blood. Recombination joined TRBV5-1 with TRBJ2-7; TRBD1 agrees with 9 junctional bases. The source is a female donor with HTLV-1-associated myelopathy (HAM/TSP). The CDR3 protein: CASSLDRGVYEQYF. The DNA sequence is TGCGCCAGCAGCCTGGACAGGGGCGTTTACGAGCAGTACTTC.